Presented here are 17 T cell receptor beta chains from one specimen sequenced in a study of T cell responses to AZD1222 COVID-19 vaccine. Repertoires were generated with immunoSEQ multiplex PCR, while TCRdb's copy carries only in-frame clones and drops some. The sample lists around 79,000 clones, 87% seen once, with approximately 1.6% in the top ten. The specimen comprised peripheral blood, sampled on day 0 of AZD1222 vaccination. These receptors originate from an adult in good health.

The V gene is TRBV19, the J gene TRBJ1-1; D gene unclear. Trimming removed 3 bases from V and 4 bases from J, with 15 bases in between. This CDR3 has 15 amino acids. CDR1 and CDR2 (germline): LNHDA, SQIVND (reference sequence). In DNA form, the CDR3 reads TGTGCCAGTAGTATCAGGACGGGTATGGGCACTGAAGCTTTCTTT. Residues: CASSIRTGMGTEAFF.

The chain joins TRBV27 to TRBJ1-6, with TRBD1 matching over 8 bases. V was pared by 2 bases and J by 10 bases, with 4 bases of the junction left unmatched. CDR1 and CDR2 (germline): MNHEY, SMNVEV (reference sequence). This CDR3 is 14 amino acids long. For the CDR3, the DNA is TGTGCCAGCAGTTTAACAGGGGGAGACTCACCCCTCCACTTT. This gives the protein CASSLTGGDSPLHF.

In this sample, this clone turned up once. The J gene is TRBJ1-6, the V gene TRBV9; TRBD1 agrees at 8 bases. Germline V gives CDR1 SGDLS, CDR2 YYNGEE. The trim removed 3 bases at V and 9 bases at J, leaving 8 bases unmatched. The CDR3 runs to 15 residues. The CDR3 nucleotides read TGTGCCAGCAGCGATGGACAGGGTGGCGGTTCACCCCTCCACTTT. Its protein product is CASSDGQGGGSPLHF.

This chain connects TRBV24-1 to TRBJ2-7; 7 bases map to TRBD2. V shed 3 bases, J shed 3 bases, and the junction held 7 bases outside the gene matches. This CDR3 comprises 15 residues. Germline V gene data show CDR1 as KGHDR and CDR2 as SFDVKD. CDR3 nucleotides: TGTGCCACCAGTGATCTTCGGGGGGACTGCTACGAGCAGTACTTC. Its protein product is CATSDLRGDCYEQYF.

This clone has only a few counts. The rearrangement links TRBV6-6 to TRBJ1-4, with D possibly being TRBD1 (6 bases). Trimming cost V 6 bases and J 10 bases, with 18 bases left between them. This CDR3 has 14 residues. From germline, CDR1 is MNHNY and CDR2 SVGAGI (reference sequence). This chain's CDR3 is CASRIQGKGGKLFF. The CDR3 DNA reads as TGTGCCAGCAGAATACAGGGAAAGGGGGGAAAACTGTTTTTT.

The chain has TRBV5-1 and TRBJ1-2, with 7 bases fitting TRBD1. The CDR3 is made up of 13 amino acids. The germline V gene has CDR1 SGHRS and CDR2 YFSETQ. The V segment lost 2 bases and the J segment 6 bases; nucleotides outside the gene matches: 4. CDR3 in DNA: TGCGCCAGCAGCTTTGAGGGGGCGAATGGCTACACCTTC. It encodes CASSFEGANGYTF.

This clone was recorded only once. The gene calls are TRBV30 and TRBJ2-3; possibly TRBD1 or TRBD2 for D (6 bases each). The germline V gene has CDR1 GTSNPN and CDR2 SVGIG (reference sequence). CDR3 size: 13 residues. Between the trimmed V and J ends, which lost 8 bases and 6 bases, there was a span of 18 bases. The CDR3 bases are TGTGCCGTCCAGGGGCCCCGGGGGGATACGCAGTATTTT. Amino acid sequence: CAVQGPRGDTQYF.

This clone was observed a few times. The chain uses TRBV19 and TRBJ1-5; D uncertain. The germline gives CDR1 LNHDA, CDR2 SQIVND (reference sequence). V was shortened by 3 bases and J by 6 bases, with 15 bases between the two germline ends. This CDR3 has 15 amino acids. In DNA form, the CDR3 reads TGTGCCAGTAGTATGGGCTCCGGTGGTAGTCAGCCCCAGCATTTT. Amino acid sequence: CASSMGSGGSQPQHF.

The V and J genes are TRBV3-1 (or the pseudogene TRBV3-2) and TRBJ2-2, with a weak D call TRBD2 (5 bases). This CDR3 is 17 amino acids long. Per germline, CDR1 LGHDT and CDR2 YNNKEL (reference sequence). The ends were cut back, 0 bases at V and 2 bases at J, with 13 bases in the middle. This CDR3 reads CASSQDAGLVNTGELFF. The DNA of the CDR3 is TGTGCCAGCAGCCAAGATGCGGGTCTCGTCAACACCGGGGAGCTGTTTTTT.

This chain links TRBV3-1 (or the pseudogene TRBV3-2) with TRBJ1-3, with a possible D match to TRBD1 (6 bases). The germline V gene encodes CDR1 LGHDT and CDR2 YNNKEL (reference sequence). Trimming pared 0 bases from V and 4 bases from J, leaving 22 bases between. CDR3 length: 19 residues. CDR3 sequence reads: CASSQEATGAPLGGNTIYF. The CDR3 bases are TGTGCCAGCAGCCAAGAGGCGACAGGTGCACCACTGGGGGGAAACACCATATATTTT.

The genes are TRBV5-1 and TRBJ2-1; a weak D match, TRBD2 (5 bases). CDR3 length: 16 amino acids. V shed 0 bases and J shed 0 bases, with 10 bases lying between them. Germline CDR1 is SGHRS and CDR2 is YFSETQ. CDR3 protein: CASSLDPRGSYNEQFF. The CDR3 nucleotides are TGCGCCAGCAGCTTGGACCCCCGGGGCTCCTACAATGAGCAGTTCTTC.

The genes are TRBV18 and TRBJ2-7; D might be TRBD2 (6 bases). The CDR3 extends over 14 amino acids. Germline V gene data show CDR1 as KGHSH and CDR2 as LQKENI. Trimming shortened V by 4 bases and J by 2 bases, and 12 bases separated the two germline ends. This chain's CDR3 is CASSRDSLTYEQYF. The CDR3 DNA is TGTGCCAGCTCACGGGACTCCCTAACCTACGAGCAGTACTTC.

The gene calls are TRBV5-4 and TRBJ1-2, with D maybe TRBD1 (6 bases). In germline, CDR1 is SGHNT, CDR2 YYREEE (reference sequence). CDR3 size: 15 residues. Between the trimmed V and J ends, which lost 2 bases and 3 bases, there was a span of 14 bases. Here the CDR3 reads CASSFMGARDYGYTF. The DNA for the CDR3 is TGTGCCAGCAGCTTCATGGGGGCGCGGGACTATGGCTACACCTTC.

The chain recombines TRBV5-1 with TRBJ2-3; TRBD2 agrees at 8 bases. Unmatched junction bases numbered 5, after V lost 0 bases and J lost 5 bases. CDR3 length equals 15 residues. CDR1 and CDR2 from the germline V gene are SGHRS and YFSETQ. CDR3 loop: CASSLVAGMIDTQYF. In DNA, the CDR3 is TGCGCCAGCAGCTTGGTAGCGGGAATGATAGATACGCAGTATTTT.

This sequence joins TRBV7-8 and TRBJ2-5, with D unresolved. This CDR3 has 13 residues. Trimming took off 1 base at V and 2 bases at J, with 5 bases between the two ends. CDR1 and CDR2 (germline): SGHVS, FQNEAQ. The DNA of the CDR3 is TGTGCCAGCAGCTTAGTACAGCAAGAGACCCAGTACTTC. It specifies CASSLVQQETQYF. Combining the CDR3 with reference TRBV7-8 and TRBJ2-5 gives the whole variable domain GAGVSQSPRYKVAKRGQDVALRCDPISGHVSLFWYQQALGQGPEFLTYFQNEAQLDKSGLPSDRFFAERPEGSVSTLKIQRTQQEDSAVYLCASSLVQQETQYFGPGTRLLVL.

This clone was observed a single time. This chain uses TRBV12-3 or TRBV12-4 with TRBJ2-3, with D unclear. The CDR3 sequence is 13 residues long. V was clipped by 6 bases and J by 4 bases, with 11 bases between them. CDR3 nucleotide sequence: TGTGCCAGCAGGGATCCACATCCAGATACGCAGTATTTT. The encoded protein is CASRDPHPDTQYF.

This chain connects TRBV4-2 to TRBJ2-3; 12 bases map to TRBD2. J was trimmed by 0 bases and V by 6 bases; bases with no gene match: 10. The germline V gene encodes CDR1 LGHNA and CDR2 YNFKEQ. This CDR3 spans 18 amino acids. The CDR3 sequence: CASSSWTSGTSSTDTQYF. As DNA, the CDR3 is TGTGCCAGCAGTAGTTGGACTAGCGGGACCTCTAGCACAGATACGCAGTATTTT.